The 9 T cell receptor beta chains given below trace back to one sample, sequenced in a study of cytotoxic CD8 clonotypes in ibrutinib-treated CLL. Using immunoSEQ multiplex PCR, the repertoire was profiled, and TCRdb retains in-frame clones only, with some absent. Of about 130,000 clones listed, about 85% were seen once; the top ten hold about 3.5%. The input for sequencing was PBMCs, taken after 24 months of ibrutinib treatment. All receptors derive from a human donor with chronic lymphocytic leukemia.

The chain uses TRBV6-1 and TRBJ2-1; no definite D call. The CDR3 spans 15 residues. Trimming pared 2 bases from V and 4 bases from J, leaving 12 bases between. Germline V lookup: CDR1 MNHNS, CDR2 SASEGT. The CDR3 nucleotides read TGTGCCAGCAGTGAAACAACAGCCGGGTACAATGAGCAGTTCTTC. Encoded protein: CASSETTAGYNEQFF.

In the case of this clone: Distinct nucleotide sequences in the sample also encode this CDR3. The rearrangement uses TRBV5-1 and TRBJ1-3, with D possibly TRBD1 on 5 matching bases. The CDR3 extends over 15 amino acids. Germline assignment: CDR1 SGHRS and CDR2 YFSETQ. V was trimmed by 0 bases and J by 2 bases, leaving 9 bases between them. CDR3 DNA: TGCGCCAGCAGCTTGGCCCCAGGGACTGGAAACACCATATATTTT. It specifies CASSLAPGTGNTIYF.

This clone was seen a single time. This sequence joins TRBV11-2 and TRBJ2-1; 12 bases align to TRBD2. The CDR3 contains 19 residues. CDR1 and CDR2 from the germline V gene are SGHAT and FQNNGV. Losses at the gene ends were 2 bases for V and 1 base for J; bases not matched to a gene: 9. The CDR3 sequence is CASSLFPLAGGRSYNEQFF. The CDR3, as DNA: TGTGCCAGCAGCTTATTTCCACTAGCGGGGGGCAGATCCTACAATGAGCAGTTCTTC. The full variable domain, rest sourced from reference TRBV11-2 and TRBJ2-1, is EAGVAQSPRYKIIEKRQSVAFWCNPISGHATLYWYQQILGQGPKLLIQFQNNGVVDDSQLPKDRFSAERLKGVDSTLKIQPAKLEDSAVYLCASSLFPLAGGRSYNEQFFGPGTRLTVL.

The J gene is TRBJ1-2, the V gene TRBV29-1, with a tentative D call TRBD1 (6 bases). V dropped 6 bases and J dropped 4 bases, with 12 bases sitting between them. The CDR3 extends over 12 amino acids. Germline V gene data show CDR1 as SQVTM and CDR2 as ANQGSEA. CDR3 sequence (DNA): TGCAGCGTGGTAGGGGGTCCCTATGGCTACACCTTC. Residues: CSVVGGPYGYTF.

The V call is TRBV11-3, the J call TRBJ2-3; D not certain. V was clipped by 4 bases and J by 5 bases, with 7 bases between them. CDR3 length: 12 amino acids. Per the germline V gene, CDR1 is SGHNT and CDR2 is YENEEA. For the CDR3, the DNA is TGTGCCAGCAGCTACATCGGAGATACGCAGTATTTT. Translating gives CASSYIGDTQYF.

CDR3 nucleotides: TGTGCCAGTAGTACCGCAAGGGGGAATGAGCAGTTCTTC. Translating gives CASSTARGNEQFF. The chain links TRBV19 to TRBJ2-1, with D possibly matching TRBD1 (6 bases). The CDR3 totals 13 residues. Per germline, CDR1 LNHDA and CDR2 SQIVND (reference sequence). V was pared by 4 bases and J by 7 bases, with 11 bases between.

The rearrangement links TRBV2 to TRBJ1-2; possibly TRBD1 for D (6 bases). CDR1 and CDR2 (germline): SNHLY, FYNNEI. The length of the CDR3 is 15 residues. V shed 3 bases and J shed 13 bases, with 24 bases lying between them. The CDR3: CASSDNSRGPPVCTF. CDR3 coding DNA: TGTGCCAGCAGTGATAATTCCAGGGGCCCACCGGTTTGCACCTTC.

The rearrangement links TRBV18 to TRBJ2-5; D ambiguous. CDR1 is KGHSH, CDR2 LQKENI, per germline. The CDR3 has 12 amino acids. V was clipped by 6 bases and J by 0 bases, with 5 bases between them. The CDR3 DNA sequence: TGTGCCAGCTCTCCGTACCAAGAGACCCAGTACTTC. Protein product: CASSPYQETQYF.

The V gene is TRBV28, the J gene TRBJ2-3, with D uncertain. V lost 2 bases and J 2 bases, leaving 8 bases between the germline ends. The length of the CDR3 is 14 residues. CDR1 and CDR2 (germline): MDHEN, SYDVKM. CDR3 nucleotides: TGTGCCAGCAGTTTAATGGGTCCCACAGATACGCAGTATTTT. The encoded protein is CASSLMGPTDTQYF.